Shown below are 20 T cell receptor beta chains from a single sample sequenced in a study of shared clonotypes between healthy human individuals. Method: immunoSEQ multiplex PCR; TCRdb's copy keeps in-frame clones and lacks some. The repertoire holds about 2 million clones, with 85% to 95% as singletons. Naive CD8 cells comprised CD45RO-negative, CCR7-positively selected cells, excluding terminally differentiated effector memory CD45RA+ cells. The sample consisted of naive CD8+ T cells sorted from blood. These receptors were taken from a man between 18 and 35 years old in good health.

The chain carries TRBV28 and TRBJ2-5; D gene unclear. Germline values: CDR1 MDHEN, CDR2 SYDVKM. The CDR3 contains 14 residues. The V and J ends lost 6 bases and 0 bases respectively, with 11 bases between them. The DNA of the CDR3 is TGTGCCAGCAGGTTAGTCACGGACCAAGAGACCCAGTACTTC. It yields the protein CASRLVTDQETQYF.

This clone occurred a few times. This chain connects TRBV5-5 to TRBJ1-6; D remains unclear. Germline CDR1 is SGHKS and CDR2 is YYEKEE (reference sequence). With 1 base removed from V and 3 bases from J, the gap between germline ends came to 11 bases. This CDR3 is built from 16 residues. The CDR3 DNA follows: TGTGCCAGCAGCTTGTCCCCGAACCTCTATAATTCACCCCTCCACTTT. Protein product: CASSLSPNLYNSPLHF.

Turning to this clone: This sample also contains other DNA sequences that code for the same CDR3. V gene TRBV7-2 combines with J gene TRBJ2-7; D unclear. Trimming cost V 5 bases and J 3 bases, with 5 bases left between them. The CDR3 covers 11 residues. Germline V gene sequence: CDR1 SGHTA, CDR2 FQGNSA. CDR3 DNA: TGTGCCAGCAGCCTGAGCTACGAGCAGTACTTC. Translated, it gives CASSLSYEQYF.

V is TRBV11-2 and J is TRBJ2-3; 8 nucleotides match TRBD2. Germline-derived CDR1 and CDR2 are SGHAT and FQNNGV. V trimming: 2 bases; J trimming: 6 bases; junction bases outside the gene matches: 13. The CDR3 extends over 17 amino acids. Written as DNA, the CDR3 is TGTGCCAGCAGCTTAACGCCCGGGGAGCGGGAGTGGGATACGCAGTATTTT. Protein sequence: CASSLTPGEREWDTQYF.

The rearrangement links TRBV7-6 to TRBJ1-1; no firm D call. Between the trimmed V and J ends, which lost 2 bases and 5 bases, there was a span of 18 bases. The CDR3 sequence is 16 residues long. The germline V gene encodes CDR1 SGHVS and CDR2 FNYEAQ. CDR3 DNA sequence: TGTGCCAGCAGCTTAAGGATCCTGAATGAGGGTACTGAAGCTTTCTTT. Translated: CASSLRILNEGTEAFF. The whole variable domain, filled in from reference TRBV7-6 and TRBJ1-1, reads GAGVSQSPRYKVTKRGQDVALRCDPISGHVSLYWYRQALGQGPEFLTYFNYEAQQDKSGLPNDRFSAERPEGSISTLTIQRTEQRDSAMYRCASSLRILNEGTEAFFGQGTRLTVV.

Points on this clone: The sample has other DNA sequences that encode this CDR3 too. In DNA form, the CDR3 reads TGCGCCAGCAGCCAAGTGCCTTCCTCCTACAATGAGCAGTTCTTC. Amino acid sequence: CASSQVPSSYNEQFF. The chain carries TRBV4-3 and TRBJ2-1, with D unresolved. V was clipped by 1 base and J by 0 bases, with 7 bases between them. Germline values: CDR1 LGHNA, CDR2 YSLEER. The CDR3 totals 15 residues.

The chain has TRBV30 and TRBJ2-7, with 7 bases aligning to TRBD1. Germline V gene sequence: CDR1 GTSNPN, CDR2 SVGIG (reference sequence). The CDR3 is made up of 14 amino acids. V dropped 2 bases and J dropped 3; count of bases not matched to a gene: 7. The CDR3 protein is CAWSNWDSLYEQYF. CDR3 in DNA: TGTGCCTGGAGTAATTGGGACAGCCTCTACGAGCAGTACTTC.

This rearrangement joins TRBV6-5 to TRBJ1-3; a possible D gene is TRBD1 (5 bases). Germline-derived CDR1 and CDR2 are MNHEY and SVGAGI. Trimming pared 4 bases from V and 2 bases from J, leaving 12 bases between. The CDR3 consists of 15 residues. The CDR3, as DNA: TGTGCCAGCAGTTCCGTGGGGGGAGCTGGAAACACCATATATTTT. Its translation: CASSSVGGAGNTIYF.

The chain is built from TRBV2 and TRBJ1-1; D unclear. Germline CDR1 reads SNHLY; CDR2 reads FYNNEI. Between the trimmed V and J ends, which lost 6 bases and 1 base, there was a span of 21 bases. There are 17 residues in the CDR3. The DNA of the CDR3 is TGTGCCAGCAGGGGTTCAATTGGGGTGCTTTCGAACACTGAAGCTTTCTTT. It codes for CASRGSIGVLSNTEAFF.

The chain couples TRBV29-1 to TRBJ2-1; D is ambiguous. Trimming shortened V by 2 bases and J by 5 bases, and 13 bases separated the two germline ends. Germline V gene lookup returns CDR1 SQVTM and CDR2 ANQGSEA. There are 14 residues in the CDR3. CDR3 coding DNA: TGCAGCGTTGAACAGAAGAGTAGGCACAATGAGCAGTTCTTC. This gives the protein CSVEQKSRHNEQFF.

The V and J genes are TRBV5-1 and TRBJ2-1; tentative D call: TRBD2 (6 bases). CDR1 is SGHRS, CDR2 YFSETQ, per germline. There are 14 residues in the CDR3. Trimming cost V 8 bases and J 2 bases, with 14 bases left between them. CDR3 amino acids: CARVTSCPYNEQFF. The CDR3 nucleotides read TGCGCCAGGGTTACTAGCTGCCCCTACAATGAGCAGTTCTTC.

This sequence joins TRBV6-6 and TRBJ2-5, with D perhaps TRBD1 (6 bases). The CDR3 length is 14 residues. CDR1 MNHNY and CDR2 SVGAGI come from the germline V gene (reference sequence). Trimming left V 6 bases short and J 1 base short, with 12 bases between. The CDR3 coding sequence is TGTGCCAGCAGCCTACAGGGAGCCCAAGAGACCCAGTACTTC. Translation: CASSLQGAQETQYF.

V is TRBV5-1 and J is TRBJ1-2; perhaps TRBD1 as D (6 bases). The V gene lost 5 bases and the J gene lost 6 bases, with 17 bases spanning the gap. The CDR3 consists of 14 residues. Germline CDR1 is SGHRS and CDR2 is YFSETQ. As DNA, the CDR3 is TGCGCCAGCAGTTCGGACAGCAGATTCGATGGCTACACCTTC. The encoded protein is CASSSDSRFDGYTF.

The genes are TRBV9 and TRBJ1-5; 8 bases match TRBD1. CDR3 length equals 13 residues. Trimming removed 7 bases from V and 4 bases from J; junction bases left unmatched: 4. CDR1 SGDLS and CDR2 YYNGEE come from the germline V gene. The CDR3, as DNA: TGTGCCAGCGGGACAGGAATAAATCAGCCCCAGCATTTT. This sequence encodes CASGTGINQPQHF.

This clone occurred once. This sequence joins TRBV30 and TRBJ2-7, with TRBD2 as a possible D gene (7 bases). The V and J ends lost 2 bases and 0 bases respectively, with 20 bases between them. This CDR3 region has 17 residues. The germline CDR1 and CDR2 sequences are GTSNPN and SVGIG (reference sequence). CDR3 protein: CAWSRGAGEAFSYEQYF. The DNA of the CDR3 is TGTGCCTGGAGTCGGGGGGCAGGGGAGGCCTTCTCCTACGAGCAGTACTTC.

Regarding this clone: At the DNA level, this CDR3 is encoded by other sequences in the same sample as well. The V gene is TRBV7-9, the J gene TRBJ2-7, with D unclear. This CDR3 is built from 12 residues. The germline V and J ends were trimmed by 2 bases and 5 bases, with 7 bases remaining between them. The germline gives CDR1 SEHNR, CDR2 FQNEAQ (reference sequence). In DNA form, the CDR3 reads TGTGCCAGCAGCTTAAGAAGCCACGAGCAGTACTTC. This gives the protein CASSLRSHEQYF.

This chain uses TRBV11-2 with TRBJ2-1, with D perhaps being TRBD1 or TRBD2 (5 bases each). The CDR3 covers 15 residues. Germline assignment: CDR1 SGHAT and CDR2 FQNNGV. The ends were cut back, 6 bases at V and 2 bases at J, with 14 bases in the middle. CDR3: CASSQIGGTYNEQFF. The CDR3 region has the DNA TGTGCCAGCAGTCAAATTGGGGGTACCTACAATGAGCAGTTCTTC.

This chain connects TRBV6-6 to TRBJ2-7, with D possibly being TRBD2 (6 bases). Germline V gene lookup returns CDR1 MNHNY and CDR2 SVGAGI (reference sequence). This CDR3 spans 14 amino acids. V was pared by 5 bases and J by 2 bases, with 13 bases between. The CDR3 region has the DNA TGTGCCAGCAGTAGTAGGGACTTAACCTACGAGCAGTACTTC. Its translation: CASSSRDLTYEQYF.

The chain is built from TRBV4-1 and TRBJ1-2; TRBD1 is a possible D gene (5 bases). The CDR3 loop spans 16 amino acids. V lost 7 bases to trimming and J lost 0 bases, with 18 bases between them. Germline assignment: CDR1 MGHRA and CDR2 YSYEKL. CDR3 bases: TGCGCCAGCACCCCGGGCGGGGGGACGTCTAACTATGGCTACACCTTC. Translated, it gives CASTPGGGTSNYGYTF.

The chain combines TRBV27 with TRBJ2-1; no clear D. The germline CDR1 and CDR2 sequences are MNHEY and SMNVEV (reference sequence). CDR3 length equals 11 residues. The V gene lost 3 bases and the J gene lost 7 bases, with 4 bases spanning the gap. The CDR3 reads CASSFWNEQFF. In nucleotides, the CDR3 is TGTGCCAGCAGTTTTTGGAATGAGCAGTTCTTC.